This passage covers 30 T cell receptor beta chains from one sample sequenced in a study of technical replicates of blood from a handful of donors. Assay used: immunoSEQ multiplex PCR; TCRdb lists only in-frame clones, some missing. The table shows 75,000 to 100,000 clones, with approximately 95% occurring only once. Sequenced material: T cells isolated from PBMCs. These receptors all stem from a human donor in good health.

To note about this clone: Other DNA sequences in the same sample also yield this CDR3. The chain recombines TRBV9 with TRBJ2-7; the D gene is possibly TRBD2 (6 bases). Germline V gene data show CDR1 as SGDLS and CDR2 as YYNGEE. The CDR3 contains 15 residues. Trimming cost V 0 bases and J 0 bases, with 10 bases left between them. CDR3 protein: CASSVAGGASYEQYF. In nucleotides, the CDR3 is TGTGCCAGCAGCGTAGCCGGGGGAGCCTCCTACGAGCAGTACTTC.

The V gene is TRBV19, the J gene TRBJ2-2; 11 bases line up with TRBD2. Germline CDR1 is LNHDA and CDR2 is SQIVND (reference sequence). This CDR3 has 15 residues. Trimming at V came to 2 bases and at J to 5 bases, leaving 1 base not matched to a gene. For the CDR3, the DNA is TGTGCCAGTAGTATACTAGCGGGAGGAACCGGGGAGCTGTTTTTT. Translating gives CASSILAGGTGELFF. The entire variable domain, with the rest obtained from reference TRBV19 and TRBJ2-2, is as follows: DGGITQSPKYLFRKEGQNVTLSCEQNLNHDAMYWYRQDPGQGLRLIYYSQIVNDFQKGDIAEGYSVSREKKESFPLTVTSAQKNPTAFYLCASSILAGGTGELFFGEGSRLTVL.

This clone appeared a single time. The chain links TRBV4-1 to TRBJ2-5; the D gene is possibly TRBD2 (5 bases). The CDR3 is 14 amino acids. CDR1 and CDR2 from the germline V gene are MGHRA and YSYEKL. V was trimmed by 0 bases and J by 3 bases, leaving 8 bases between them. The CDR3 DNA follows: TGCGCCAGCAGCCAAGAACCCGGGGAAGAGACCCAGTACTTC. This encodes CASSQEPGEETQYF.

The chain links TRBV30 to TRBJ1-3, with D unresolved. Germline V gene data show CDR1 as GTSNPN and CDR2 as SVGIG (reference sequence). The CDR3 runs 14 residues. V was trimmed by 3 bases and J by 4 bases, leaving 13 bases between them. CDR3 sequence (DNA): TGTGCCTGGAGAAAGCAAACGGGGGGAAACACCATATATTTT. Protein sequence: CAWRKQTGGNTIYF.

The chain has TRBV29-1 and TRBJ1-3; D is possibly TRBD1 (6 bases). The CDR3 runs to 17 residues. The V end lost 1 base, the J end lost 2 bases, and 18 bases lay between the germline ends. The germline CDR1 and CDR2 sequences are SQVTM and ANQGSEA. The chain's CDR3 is CSVEGKRTDATGNTIYF. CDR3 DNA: TGCAGCGTTGAAGGAAAACGGACAGACGCCACTGGAAACACCATATATTTT.

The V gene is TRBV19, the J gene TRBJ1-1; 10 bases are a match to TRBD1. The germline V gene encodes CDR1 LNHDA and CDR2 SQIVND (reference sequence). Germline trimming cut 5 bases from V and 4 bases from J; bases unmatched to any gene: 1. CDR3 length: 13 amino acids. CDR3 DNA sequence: TGTGCCAGTAGTGGGGACAGGGGCACTGAAGCTTTCTTT. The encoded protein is CASSGDRGTEAFF. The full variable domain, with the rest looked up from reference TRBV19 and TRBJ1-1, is DGGITQSPKYLFRKEGQNVTLSCEQNLNHDAMYWYRQDPGQGLRLIYYSQIVNDFQKGDIAEGYSVSREKKESFPLTVTSAQKNPTAFYLCASSGDRGTEAFFGQGTRLTVV.

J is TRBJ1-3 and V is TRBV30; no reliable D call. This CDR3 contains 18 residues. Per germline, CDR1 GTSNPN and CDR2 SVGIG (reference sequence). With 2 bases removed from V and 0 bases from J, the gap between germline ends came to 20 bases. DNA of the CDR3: TGTGCCTGGAGTATTGATTTTCTCCGGGGTTCCTCTGGAAACACCATATATTTT. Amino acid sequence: CAWSIDFLRGSSGNTIYF.

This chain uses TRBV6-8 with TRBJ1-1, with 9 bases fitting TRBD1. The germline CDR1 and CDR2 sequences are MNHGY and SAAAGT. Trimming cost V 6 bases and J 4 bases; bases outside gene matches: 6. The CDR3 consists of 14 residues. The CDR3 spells CASRDRGFGTEAFF. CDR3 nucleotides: TGTGCCAGCAGGGACAGGGGCTTTGGCACTGAAGCTTTCTTT.

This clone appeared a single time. CDR3 sequence: CASSPNYTRRFAYEQYF. CDR3 sequence (DNA): TGTGCCAGCAGCCCTAATTATACTAGGCGCTTCGCTTACGAGCAGTACTTC. This chain uses TRBV14 with TRBJ2-7, with a weak D call TRBD2 (5 bases). Trimming shortened V by 4 bases and J by 4 bases, and 23 bases separated the two germline ends. Looked up from germline, CDR1 is SGHDN and CDR2 is FVKESK. The CDR3 is made up of 17 amino acids.

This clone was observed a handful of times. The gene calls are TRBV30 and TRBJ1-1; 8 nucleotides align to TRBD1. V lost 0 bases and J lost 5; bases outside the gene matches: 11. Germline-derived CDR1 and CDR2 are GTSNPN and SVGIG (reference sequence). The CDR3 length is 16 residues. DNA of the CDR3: TGTGCCTGGAGTGTAAAGTATGGACAGGGTGAAACTGAAGCTTTCTTT. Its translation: CAWSVKYGQGETEAFF. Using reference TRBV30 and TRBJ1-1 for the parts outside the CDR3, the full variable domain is SQTIHQWPATLVQPVGSPLSLECTVEGTSNPNLYWYRQAAGRGLQLLFYSVGIGQISSEVPQNLSASRPQDRQFILSSKKLLLSDSGFYLCAWSVKYGQGETEAFFGQGTRLTVV.

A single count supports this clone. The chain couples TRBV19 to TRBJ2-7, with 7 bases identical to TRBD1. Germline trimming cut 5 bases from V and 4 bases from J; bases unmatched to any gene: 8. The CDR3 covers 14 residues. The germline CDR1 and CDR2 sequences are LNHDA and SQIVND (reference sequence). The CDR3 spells CASSLPGQPYEQYF. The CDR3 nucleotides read TGTGCCAGTAGTCTCCCGGGACAGCCTTACGAGCAGTACTTC.

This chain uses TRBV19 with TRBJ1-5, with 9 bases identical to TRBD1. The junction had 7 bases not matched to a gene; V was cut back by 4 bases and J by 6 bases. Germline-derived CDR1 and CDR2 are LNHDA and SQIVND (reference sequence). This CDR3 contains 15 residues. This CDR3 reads CASSTETGGSQPQHF. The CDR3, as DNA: TGTGCCAGTAGTACGGAGACAGGGGGGAGTCAGCCCCAGCATTTT.

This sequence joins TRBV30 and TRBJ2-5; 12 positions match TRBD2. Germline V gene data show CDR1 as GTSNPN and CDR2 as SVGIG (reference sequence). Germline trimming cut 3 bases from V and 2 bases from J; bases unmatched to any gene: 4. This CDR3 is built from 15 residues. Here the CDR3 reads CAWSEGTSGQETQYF. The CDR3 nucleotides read TGTGCCTGGAGCGAAGGGACTAGCGGGCAAGAGACCCAGTACTTC.

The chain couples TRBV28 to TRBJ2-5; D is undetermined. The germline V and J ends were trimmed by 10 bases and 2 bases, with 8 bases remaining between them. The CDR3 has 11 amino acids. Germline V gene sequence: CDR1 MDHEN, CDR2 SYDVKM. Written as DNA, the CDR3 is TGTGCCACGTCTATTCAAGAGACCCAGTACTTC. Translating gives CATSIQETQYF.

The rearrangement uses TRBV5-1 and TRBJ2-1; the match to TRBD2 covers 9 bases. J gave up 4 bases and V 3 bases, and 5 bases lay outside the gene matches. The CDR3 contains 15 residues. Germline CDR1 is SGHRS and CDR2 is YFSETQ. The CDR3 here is CASSSTSGEYNEQFF. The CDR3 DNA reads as TGCGCCAGCAGCTCGACTAGCGGCGAATACAATGAGCAGTTCTTC.

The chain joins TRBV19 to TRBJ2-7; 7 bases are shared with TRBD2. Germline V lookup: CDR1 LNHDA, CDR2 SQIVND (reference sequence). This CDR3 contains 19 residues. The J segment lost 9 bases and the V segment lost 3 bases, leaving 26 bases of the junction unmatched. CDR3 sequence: CASSMDFATRGKGRPGQYF. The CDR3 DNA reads TGTGCCAGTAGTATGGACTTTGCTACGCGGGGGAAGGGCCGTCCGGGGCAGTACTTC.

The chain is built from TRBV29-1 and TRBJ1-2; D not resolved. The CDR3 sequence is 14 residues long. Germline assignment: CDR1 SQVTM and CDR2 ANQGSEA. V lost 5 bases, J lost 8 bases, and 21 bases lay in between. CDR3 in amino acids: CSVSEAGVIEGYTF. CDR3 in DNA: TGCAGCGTTTCGGAGGCAGGTGTTATTGAAGGCTACACCTTC.

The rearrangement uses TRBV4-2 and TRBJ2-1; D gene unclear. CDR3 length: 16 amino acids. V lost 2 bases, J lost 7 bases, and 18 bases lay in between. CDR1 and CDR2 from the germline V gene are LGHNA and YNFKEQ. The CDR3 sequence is CASSQIARPEGNEQFF. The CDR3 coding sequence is TGTGCCAGCAGCCAAATAGCTAGGCCCGAAGGTAATGAGCAGTTCTTC.

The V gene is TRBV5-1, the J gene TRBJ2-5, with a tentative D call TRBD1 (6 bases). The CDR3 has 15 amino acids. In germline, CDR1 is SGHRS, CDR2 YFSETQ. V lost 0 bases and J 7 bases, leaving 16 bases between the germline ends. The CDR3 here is CASSLVGAREGTQYF. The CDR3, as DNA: TGCGCCAGCAGCTTGGTGGGGGCTCGCGAAGGGACCCAGTACTTC.

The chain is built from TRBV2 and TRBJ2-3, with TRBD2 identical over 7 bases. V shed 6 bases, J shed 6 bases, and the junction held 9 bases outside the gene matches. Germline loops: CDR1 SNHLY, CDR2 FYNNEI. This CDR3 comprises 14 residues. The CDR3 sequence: CASRGLTTLDTQYF. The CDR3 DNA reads TGTGCCAGCAGGGGACTAACAACTCTCGATACGCAGTATTTT. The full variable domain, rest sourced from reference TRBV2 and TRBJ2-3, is EPEVTQTPSHQVTQMGQEVILRCVPISNHLYFYWYRQILGQKVEFLVSFYNNEISEKSEIFDDQFSVERPDGSNFTLKIRSTKLEDSAMYFCASRGLTTLDTQYFGPGTRLTVL.

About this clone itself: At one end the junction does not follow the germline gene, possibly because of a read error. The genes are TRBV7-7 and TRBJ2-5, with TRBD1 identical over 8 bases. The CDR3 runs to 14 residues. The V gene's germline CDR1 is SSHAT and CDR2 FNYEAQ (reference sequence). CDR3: CASSSTGTGETQYF. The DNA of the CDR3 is TGTGCTAGCAGCTCCACAGGGACAGGAGAGACCCAGTACTTC.

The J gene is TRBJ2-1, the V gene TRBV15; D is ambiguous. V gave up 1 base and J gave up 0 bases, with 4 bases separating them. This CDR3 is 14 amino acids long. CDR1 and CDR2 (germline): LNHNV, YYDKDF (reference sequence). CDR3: CATSRVSSYNEQFF. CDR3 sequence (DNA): TGTGCCACCAGCAGAGTGAGCTCCTACAATGAGCAGTTCTTC.

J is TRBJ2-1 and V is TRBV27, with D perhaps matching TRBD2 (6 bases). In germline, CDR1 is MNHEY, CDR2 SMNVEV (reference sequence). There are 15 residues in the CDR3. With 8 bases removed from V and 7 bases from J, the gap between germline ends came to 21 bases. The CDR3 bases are TGTGCCAGCCATCCACCGCACGGGAGCCTTAATGAGCAGTTCTTC. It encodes CASHPPHGSLNEQFF.

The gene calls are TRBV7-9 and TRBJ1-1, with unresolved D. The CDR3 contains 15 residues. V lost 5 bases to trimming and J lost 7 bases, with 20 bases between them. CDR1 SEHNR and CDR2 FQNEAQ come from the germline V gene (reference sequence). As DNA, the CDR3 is TGTGCCAGCAGCCACCAACCCCCTACGTTAAGTGAAGCTTTCTTT. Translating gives CASSHQPPTLSEAFF.

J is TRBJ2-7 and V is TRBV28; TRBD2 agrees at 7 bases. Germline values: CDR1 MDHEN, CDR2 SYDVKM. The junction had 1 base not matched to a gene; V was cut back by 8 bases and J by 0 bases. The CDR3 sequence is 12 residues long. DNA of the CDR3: TGTGCCAGCGGCGGGAGCTCCTACGAGCAGTACTTC. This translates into CASGGSSYEQYF.

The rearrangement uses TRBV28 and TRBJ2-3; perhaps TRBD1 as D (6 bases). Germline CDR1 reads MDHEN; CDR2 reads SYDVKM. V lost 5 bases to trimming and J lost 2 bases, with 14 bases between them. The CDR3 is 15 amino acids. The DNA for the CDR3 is TGTGCCAGCAGTCCAATAAGACAGGTCACAGATACGCAGTATTTT. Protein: CASSPIRQVTDTQYF.

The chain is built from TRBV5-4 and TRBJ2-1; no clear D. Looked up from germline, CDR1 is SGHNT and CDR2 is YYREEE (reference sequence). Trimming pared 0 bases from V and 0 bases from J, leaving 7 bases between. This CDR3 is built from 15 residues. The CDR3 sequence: CASSLDRGSYNEQFF. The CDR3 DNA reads TGTGCCAGCAGCTTGGATCGCGGCTCCTACAATGAGCAGTTCTTC. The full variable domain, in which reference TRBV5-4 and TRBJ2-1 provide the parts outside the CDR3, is ETGVTQSPTHLIKTRGQQVTLRCSSQSGHNTVSWYQQALGQGPQFIFQYYREEENGRGNFPPRFSGLQFPNYSSELNVNALELDDSALYLCASSLDRGSYNEQFFGPGTRLTVL.

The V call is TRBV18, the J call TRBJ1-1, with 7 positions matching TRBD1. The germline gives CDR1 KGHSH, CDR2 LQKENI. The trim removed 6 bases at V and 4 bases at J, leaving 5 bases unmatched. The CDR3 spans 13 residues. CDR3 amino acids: CASSGGQFTEAFF. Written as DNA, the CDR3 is TGTGCCAGCTCGGGGGGACAGTTCACTGAAGCTTTCTTT.

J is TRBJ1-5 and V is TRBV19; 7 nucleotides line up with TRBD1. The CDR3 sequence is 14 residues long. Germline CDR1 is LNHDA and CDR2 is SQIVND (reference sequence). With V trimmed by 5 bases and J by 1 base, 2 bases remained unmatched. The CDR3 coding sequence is TGTGCCAGTAGTTTACAGGGGAGCAATCAGCCCCAGCATTTT. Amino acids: CASSLQGSNQPQHF.

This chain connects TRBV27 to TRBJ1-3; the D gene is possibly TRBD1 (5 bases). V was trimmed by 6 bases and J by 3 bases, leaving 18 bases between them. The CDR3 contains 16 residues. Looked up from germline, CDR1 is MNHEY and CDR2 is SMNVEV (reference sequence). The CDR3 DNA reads TGTGCCAGCAGAAAAGGCAGGGTAGAGAGTGGAAACACCATATATTTT. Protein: CASRKGRVESGNTIYF.